The sequence of this T cell receptor beta chain was determined in a study of blood T cell repertoires in COVID-19. Profiled with immunoSEQ multiplex PCR; TCRdb holds only in-frame clones, not every one. The top ten clones hold roughly 9.2% of a sample with 180,000 or so clones, around 85% of them seen once. With regard to this clone: This sample also contains other DNA sequences that code for the same CDR3.

There are 13 residues in the CDR3. V lost 6 bases, J lost 6 bases, and 7 bases stayed unmatched. The source is a woman older than 75 with acute or convalescent COVID-19. Sample: peripheral blood. The chain joins TRBV12-3 or TRBV12-4 to TRBJ2-7; 8 bases align to TRBD1. The CDR3 region has the DNA TGTGCCAGCAGCCTCGGACAGGGAGGCGAGCAGTACTTC. Its translation is CASSLGQGGEQYF.